This is a list of T cell receptor beta chains from one sample in a study of identical twins. Each CDR3 protein gets one entry after TCRdb re-called the 5' RACE reads with MiXCR. Of 500,000 or so distinct CDR3 sequences listed, under 25% are singletons. The same specimen was also included in a second study, on T cells expressing NK-cell markers.

The specimen sequenced was CD4+ T cells sorted from blood. These receptors came from a woman aged 18-30 years in good health. The CDR3 runs from the conserved cysteine through the conserved F or W. A D gene is named only where the DNA matches it firmly. Only some rows state a clone size, as once, few, many or a class for expanded clones.

D: .; J: TRBJ1-6; size: few; V: TRBV6-5; DNA: TGTGCCAGCAGACAACGTCCTTCACCCCTCCACTTT; CDR3: CASRQRPSPLHF
D: .; J: TRBJ2-7; size: .; V: TRBV19; DNA: TGTGCCAGTAGTCCCTTGTTGGGGGCCGCCTACGAGCAGTACTTC; CDR3: CASSPLLGAAYEQYF
D: TRBD1; J: TRBJ1-2; size: .; V: TRBV7-2; DNA: TGTGCCAGCAGCTCCGGGACAGGATTAGTAAACTATGGCTACACCTTC; CDR3: CASSSGTGLVNYGYTF
D: .; J: TRBJ2-3; size: few; V: TRBV6-5; DNA: TGTGCCAGCAGCCGCTCGGGAGATACGCAGTATTTT; CDR3: CASSRSGDTQYF
D: .; J: TRBJ2-5; size: .; V: TRBV5-1; DNA: TGCGCCAGCAGGACCAGACAGGCAGAGACCCAGTACTTC; CDR3: CASRTRQAETQYF
D: TRBD2; J: TRBJ2-5; size: .; V: TRBV20-1; DNA: TGCAGTGCTACAGCCGGGACTAGTAGTGAGACCCAGTACTTC; CDR3: CSATAGTSSETQYF
D: .; J: TRBJ2-1; size: .; V: TRBV20-1; DNA: TGCAGTGCCCACGGGCGGGACGCAGCCCTTGGGGGTGAGCAGTTCTTC; CDR3: CSAHGRDAALGGEQFF
D: TRBD1; J: TRBJ1-4; size: few; V: TRBV20-1; DNA: TGCAGTGCTCCCGGGACAGGAGGTGAAAAACTGTTTTTT; CDR3: CSAPGTGGEKLFF
D: TRBD2; J: TRBJ2-7; size: .; V: TRBV15; DNA: TGTGCCACCAGCCGACTAGCGGGGACATCCTACGAGCAGTACTTC; CDR3: CATSRLAGTSYEQYF
D: .; J: TRBJ2-6; size: many; V: TRBV9; DNA: TGTGCCAGCAGCGTAGCTGGGGCCAACGTCCTGACTTTC; CDR3: CASSVAGANVLTF
D: TRBD1; J: TRBJ2-1; size: few; V: TRBV18; DNA: TGTGCCAGCAACAGGGGGGCCGAAAGCTCCTACAATGAGCAGTTCTTC; CDR3: CASNRGAESSYNEQFF
D: .; J: TRBJ1-5; size: .; V: TRBV6-2/TRBV6-3; DNA: TGTGCCAGCAGCTACTCAGGACTCGGACCTCAGCCCCAGCATTTT; CDR3: CASSYSGLGPQPQHF
D: .; J: TRBJ1-1; size: few; V: TRBV20-1; DNA: TGCAGTGCTATCGGGCAGAAAGCTTTCTTT; CDR3: CSAIGQKAFF
D: .; J: TRBJ2-1; size: few; V: TRBV20-1; DNA: TGCAGTGCTAGGATAGGGCCGGGGCAGTTCTTC; CDR3: CSARIGPGQFF
D: .; J: TRBJ1-4; size: .; V: TRBV3-1; DNA: TGTGCCAGCAGCACGACACCCACCGCAACTAATGAAAAACTGTTTTTT; CDR3: CASSTTPTATNEKLFF
D: .; J: TRBJ1-5; size: .; V: TRBV10-3; DNA: TGTGCCATCAGTGAGGAGGTACGGCAGCCCCAGCATTTT; CDR3: CAISEEVRQPQHF
D: .; J: TRBJ2-3; size: .; V: TRBV20-1; DNA: TGCAGTGTAGAACGGGATACGCAGTATTTT; CDR3: CSVERDTQYF
D: .; J: TRBJ1-2; size: .; V: TRBV4-3; DNA: TGCGCCAGCAGCCAAGACCCAGGGGTGTCCTATGGCTACACCTTC; CDR3: CASSQDPGVSYGYTF
D: TRBD2; J: TRBJ2-3; size: few; V: TRBV12-3/TRBV12-4; DNA: TGTGCCAGCAGCCTACCACCGGGGACTAGCCGCCTCACAGATACGCAGTATTTT; CDR3: CASSLPPGTSRLTDTQYF
D: .; J: TRBJ2-1; size: .; V: TRBV29-1; DNA: TGCAGCGTTAAACAGGGTAATGAGCAGTTCTTC; CDR3: CSVKQGNEQFF
D: .; J: TRBJ1-2; size: .; V: TRBV7-8; DNA: TGTGCCAGCAGCAAGAGAGTTGACTATGGCTACACCTTC; CDR3: CASSKRVDYGYTF
D: TRBD1; J: TRBJ2-4; size: .; V: TRBV7-2; DNA: TGTGCCAGCAGCTTCACAGGGGGCCAAAACATTCAGTACTTC; CDR3: CASSFTGGQNIQYF
D: .; J: TRBJ2-7; size: .; V: TRBV20-1; DNA: TGCAGTGCTAGACTGCTGTCTTACTACGAGCAGTACTTC; CDR3: CSARLLSYYEQYF
D: .; J: TRBJ1-5; size: .; V: TRBV6-1; DNA: TGTGCCAGCAGTCTAAGAAATAGCAATCAGCCCCAGCATTTT; CDR3: CASSLRNSNQPQHF
D: TRBD1; J: TRBJ2-1; size: .; V: TRBV20-1; DNA: TGCAGTGCTACAACCCCCGGGACAGGGGGCTGGTATGAGCAGTTCTTC; CDR3: CSATTPGTGGWYEQFF
D: .; J: TRBJ1-2; size: .; V: TRBV29-1; DNA: TGCAGCGTTGTATCCTCCGCGAACTATGGCTACACCTTC; CDR3: CSVVSSANYGYTF
D: .; J: TRBJ1-1; size: few; V: TRBV6-1; DNA: TGTGCCAGCAGTCGAAAGGGGCGCGGACACACTGAAGCTTTCTTT; CDR3: CASSRKGRGHTEAFF
D: TRBD2; J: TRBJ2-1; size: .; V: TRBV20-1; DNA: TGCAGTGCTAGAGATCAAGGGACTAGGGAGTATGAGCAGTTCTTC; CDR3: CSARDQGTREYEQFF
D: .; J: TRBJ1-4; size: .; V: TRBV9; DNA: TGTGCCAGCAGCGTCCAGGCCGCAACTAATGAAAAACTGTTTTTT; CDR3: CASSVQAATNEKLFF
D: .; J: TRBJ2-7; size: .; V: TRBV18; DNA: TGTGCCAGCTCGAGTGTCCGCCAAGAGCAGTACTTC; CDR3: CASSSVRQEQYF
D: .; J: TRBJ2-6; size: few; V: TRBV10-2; DNA: TGCGCCAGCAGTGAAGGCGGGGCCAACGTCCTGACTTTC; CDR3: CASSEGGANVLTF
D: .; J: TRBJ2-3; size: few; V: TRBV29-1; DNA: TGCAGCCTTTCTGACGGGAGCACAGATACGCAGTATTTT; CDR3: CSLSDGSTDTQYF
D: TRBD2; J: TRBJ2-5; size: .; V: TRBV9; DNA: TGTGCCAGCAGCATTAGCGGGAACCAAGAGACCCAGTACTTC; CDR3: CASSISGNQETQYF
D: .; J: TRBJ2-7; size: few; V: TRBV20-1; DNA: TGCAGTGCCCAGGGGCAGTACTCCTACGAGCAGTACTTC; CDR3: CSAQGQYSYEQYF
D: TRBD2; J: TRBJ2-1; size: .; V: TRBV12-3/TRBV12-4; DNA: TGTGCCAGCAGTTTAGCGCAAAGCGGGGGGGCCGATCAGCAGTTCTTC; CDR3: CASSLAQSGGADQQFF
D: .; J: TRBJ1-2; size: few; V: TRBV5-5; DNA: TGTGCCAGCACGCCTGAACTCGAGGCTGGCTATGGCTACACCTTC; CDR3: CASTPELEAGYGYTF
D: TRBD1; J: TRBJ1-1; size: many; V: TRBV29-1; DNA: TGCAGCGCGGGACAGGGGATGAGCATGAACACTGAAGCTTTCTTT; CDR3: CSAGQGMSMNTEAFF
D: .; J: TRBJ2-1; size: many; V: TRBV20-1; DNA: TGCAGACCCGACGGTGAGCAGTTCTTC; CDR3: CRPDGEQFF
D: TRBD2; J: TRBJ2-7; size: .; V: TRBV5-6; DNA: TGTGCCAGCAGCTTAATAGCGGGAGATCACGAGCAGTACTTC; CDR3: CASSLIAGDHEQYF
D: .; J: TRBJ1-6; size: .; V: TRBV15; DNA: TGTGCCACCAGCCTACCTGGAGCGCCCCTCCACTTT; CDR3: CATSLPGAPLHF
D: .; J: TRBJ2-3; size: .; V: TRBV10-1; DNA: TGCGCCAGCAGTGAGACAGGGACGGCGCACACGCAGTATTTT; CDR3: CASSETGTAHTQYF
D: .; J: TRBJ2-1; size: .; V: TRBV10-3; DNA: TGTGCCACCGGGACGGACACCTACAATGAGCAGTTCTTC; CDR3: CATGTDTYNEQFF
D: TRBD2; J: TRBJ2-7; size: few; V: TRBV7-2; DNA: TGTGCCAGCAGCTTAGCGTGGAGTAGCGGGTTCGAGCAGTACTTC; CDR3: CASSLAWSSGFEQYF
D: .; J: TRBJ2-1; size: many; V: TRBV5-1; DNA: TGCGCCAGCAGTCACGGGGGCGTCTCCTACAATGAGCAGTTCTTC; CDR3: CASSHGGVSYNEQFF
D: TRBD1; J: TRBJ2-1; size: .; V: TRBV29-1; DNA: TGCAGCGCTCTGACAGGGGCGCACAATGAGCAGTTCTTC; CDR3: CSALTGAHNEQFF
D: .; J: TRBJ1-4; size: few; V: TRBV5-1; DNA: TGCGCCAGCAGCTTGTCCAGTGGGGGTGAAAAACTGTTTTTT; CDR3: CASSLSSGGEKLFF
D: .; J: TRBJ1-2; size: few; V: TRBV20-1; DNA: TGCAGTGGCGGCGAACGCGGGAGAGTATATGGCTACACCTTC; CDR3: CSGGERGRVYGYTF
D: TRBD1; J: TRBJ2-2; size: .; V: TRBV10-1; DNA: TGCGCCAGCAGATCGGGACAGGGTAGCGGGGAGCTGTTTTTT; CDR3: CASRSGQGSGELFF